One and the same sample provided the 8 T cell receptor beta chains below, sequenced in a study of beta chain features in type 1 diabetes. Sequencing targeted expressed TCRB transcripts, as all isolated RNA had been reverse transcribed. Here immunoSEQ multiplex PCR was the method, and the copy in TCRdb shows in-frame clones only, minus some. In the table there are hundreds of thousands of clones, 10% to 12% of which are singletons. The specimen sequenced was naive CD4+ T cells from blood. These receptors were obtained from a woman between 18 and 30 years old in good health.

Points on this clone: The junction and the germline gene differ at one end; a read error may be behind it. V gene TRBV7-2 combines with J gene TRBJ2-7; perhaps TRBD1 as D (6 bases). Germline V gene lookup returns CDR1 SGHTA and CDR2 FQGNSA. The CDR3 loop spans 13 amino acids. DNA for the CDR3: TGTGCCAGCACCTTAGGGGGTCGGAGGGAGCAGTACTTC. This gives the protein CASTLGGRREQYF.

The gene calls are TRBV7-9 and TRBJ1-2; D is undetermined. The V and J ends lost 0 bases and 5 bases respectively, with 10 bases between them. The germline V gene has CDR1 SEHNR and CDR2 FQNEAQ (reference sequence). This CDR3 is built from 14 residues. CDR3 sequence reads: CASSLAGSPYGYTF. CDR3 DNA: TGTGCCAGCAGCTTAGCGGGTTCCCCATATGGCTACACCTTC.

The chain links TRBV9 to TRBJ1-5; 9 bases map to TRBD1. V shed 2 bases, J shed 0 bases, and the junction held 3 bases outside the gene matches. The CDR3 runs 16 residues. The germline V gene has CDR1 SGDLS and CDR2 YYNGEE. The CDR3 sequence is CASSVGTGSSNQPQHF. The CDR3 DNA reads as TGTGCCAGCAGCGTGGGGACAGGGTCTAGCAATCAGCCCCAGCATTTT.

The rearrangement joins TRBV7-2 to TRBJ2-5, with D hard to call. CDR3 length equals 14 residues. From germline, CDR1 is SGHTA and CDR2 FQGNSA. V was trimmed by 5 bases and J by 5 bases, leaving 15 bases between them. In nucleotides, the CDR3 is TGTGCCAGCAGCCCGAGACGCTTGGGGGAGACCCAGTACTTC. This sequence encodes CASSPRRLGETQYF.

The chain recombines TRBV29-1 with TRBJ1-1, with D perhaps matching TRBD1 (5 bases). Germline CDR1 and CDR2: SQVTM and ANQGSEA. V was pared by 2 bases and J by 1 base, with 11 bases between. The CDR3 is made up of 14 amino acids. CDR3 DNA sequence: TGCAGCGTTGAAAGGGCAGGGCCGAACACTGAAGCTTTCTTT. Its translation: CSVERAGPNTEAFF.

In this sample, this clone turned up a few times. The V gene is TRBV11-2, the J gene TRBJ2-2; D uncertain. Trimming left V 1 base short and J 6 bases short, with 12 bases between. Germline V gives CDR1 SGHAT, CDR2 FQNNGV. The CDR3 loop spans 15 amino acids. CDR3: CASSLGRAAAGELFF. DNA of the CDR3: TGTGCCAGCAGCTTAGGAAGGGCGGCAGCCGGGGAGCTGTTTTTT.

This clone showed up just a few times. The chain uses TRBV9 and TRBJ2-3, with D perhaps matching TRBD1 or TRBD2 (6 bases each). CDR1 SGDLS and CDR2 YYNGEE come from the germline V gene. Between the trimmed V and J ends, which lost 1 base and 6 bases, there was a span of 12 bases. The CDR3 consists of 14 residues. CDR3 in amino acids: CASSVRGLADTQYF. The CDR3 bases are TGTGCCAGCAGCGTACGGGGGCTCGCCGATACGCAGTATTTT.

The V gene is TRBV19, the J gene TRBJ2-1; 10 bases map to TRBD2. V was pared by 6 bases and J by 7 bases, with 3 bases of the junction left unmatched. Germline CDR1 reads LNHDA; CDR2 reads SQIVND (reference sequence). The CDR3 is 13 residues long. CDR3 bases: TGTGCCAGTAGAGCTAGCGGGAGAAATGAGCAGTTCTTC. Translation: CASRASGRNEQFF. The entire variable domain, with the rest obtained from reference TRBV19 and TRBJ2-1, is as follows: DGGITQSPKYLFRKEGQNVTLSCEQNLNHDAMYWYRQDPGQGLRLIYYSQIVNDFQKGDIAEGYSVSREKKESFPLTVTSAQKNPTAFYLCASRASGRNEQFFGPGTRLTVL.